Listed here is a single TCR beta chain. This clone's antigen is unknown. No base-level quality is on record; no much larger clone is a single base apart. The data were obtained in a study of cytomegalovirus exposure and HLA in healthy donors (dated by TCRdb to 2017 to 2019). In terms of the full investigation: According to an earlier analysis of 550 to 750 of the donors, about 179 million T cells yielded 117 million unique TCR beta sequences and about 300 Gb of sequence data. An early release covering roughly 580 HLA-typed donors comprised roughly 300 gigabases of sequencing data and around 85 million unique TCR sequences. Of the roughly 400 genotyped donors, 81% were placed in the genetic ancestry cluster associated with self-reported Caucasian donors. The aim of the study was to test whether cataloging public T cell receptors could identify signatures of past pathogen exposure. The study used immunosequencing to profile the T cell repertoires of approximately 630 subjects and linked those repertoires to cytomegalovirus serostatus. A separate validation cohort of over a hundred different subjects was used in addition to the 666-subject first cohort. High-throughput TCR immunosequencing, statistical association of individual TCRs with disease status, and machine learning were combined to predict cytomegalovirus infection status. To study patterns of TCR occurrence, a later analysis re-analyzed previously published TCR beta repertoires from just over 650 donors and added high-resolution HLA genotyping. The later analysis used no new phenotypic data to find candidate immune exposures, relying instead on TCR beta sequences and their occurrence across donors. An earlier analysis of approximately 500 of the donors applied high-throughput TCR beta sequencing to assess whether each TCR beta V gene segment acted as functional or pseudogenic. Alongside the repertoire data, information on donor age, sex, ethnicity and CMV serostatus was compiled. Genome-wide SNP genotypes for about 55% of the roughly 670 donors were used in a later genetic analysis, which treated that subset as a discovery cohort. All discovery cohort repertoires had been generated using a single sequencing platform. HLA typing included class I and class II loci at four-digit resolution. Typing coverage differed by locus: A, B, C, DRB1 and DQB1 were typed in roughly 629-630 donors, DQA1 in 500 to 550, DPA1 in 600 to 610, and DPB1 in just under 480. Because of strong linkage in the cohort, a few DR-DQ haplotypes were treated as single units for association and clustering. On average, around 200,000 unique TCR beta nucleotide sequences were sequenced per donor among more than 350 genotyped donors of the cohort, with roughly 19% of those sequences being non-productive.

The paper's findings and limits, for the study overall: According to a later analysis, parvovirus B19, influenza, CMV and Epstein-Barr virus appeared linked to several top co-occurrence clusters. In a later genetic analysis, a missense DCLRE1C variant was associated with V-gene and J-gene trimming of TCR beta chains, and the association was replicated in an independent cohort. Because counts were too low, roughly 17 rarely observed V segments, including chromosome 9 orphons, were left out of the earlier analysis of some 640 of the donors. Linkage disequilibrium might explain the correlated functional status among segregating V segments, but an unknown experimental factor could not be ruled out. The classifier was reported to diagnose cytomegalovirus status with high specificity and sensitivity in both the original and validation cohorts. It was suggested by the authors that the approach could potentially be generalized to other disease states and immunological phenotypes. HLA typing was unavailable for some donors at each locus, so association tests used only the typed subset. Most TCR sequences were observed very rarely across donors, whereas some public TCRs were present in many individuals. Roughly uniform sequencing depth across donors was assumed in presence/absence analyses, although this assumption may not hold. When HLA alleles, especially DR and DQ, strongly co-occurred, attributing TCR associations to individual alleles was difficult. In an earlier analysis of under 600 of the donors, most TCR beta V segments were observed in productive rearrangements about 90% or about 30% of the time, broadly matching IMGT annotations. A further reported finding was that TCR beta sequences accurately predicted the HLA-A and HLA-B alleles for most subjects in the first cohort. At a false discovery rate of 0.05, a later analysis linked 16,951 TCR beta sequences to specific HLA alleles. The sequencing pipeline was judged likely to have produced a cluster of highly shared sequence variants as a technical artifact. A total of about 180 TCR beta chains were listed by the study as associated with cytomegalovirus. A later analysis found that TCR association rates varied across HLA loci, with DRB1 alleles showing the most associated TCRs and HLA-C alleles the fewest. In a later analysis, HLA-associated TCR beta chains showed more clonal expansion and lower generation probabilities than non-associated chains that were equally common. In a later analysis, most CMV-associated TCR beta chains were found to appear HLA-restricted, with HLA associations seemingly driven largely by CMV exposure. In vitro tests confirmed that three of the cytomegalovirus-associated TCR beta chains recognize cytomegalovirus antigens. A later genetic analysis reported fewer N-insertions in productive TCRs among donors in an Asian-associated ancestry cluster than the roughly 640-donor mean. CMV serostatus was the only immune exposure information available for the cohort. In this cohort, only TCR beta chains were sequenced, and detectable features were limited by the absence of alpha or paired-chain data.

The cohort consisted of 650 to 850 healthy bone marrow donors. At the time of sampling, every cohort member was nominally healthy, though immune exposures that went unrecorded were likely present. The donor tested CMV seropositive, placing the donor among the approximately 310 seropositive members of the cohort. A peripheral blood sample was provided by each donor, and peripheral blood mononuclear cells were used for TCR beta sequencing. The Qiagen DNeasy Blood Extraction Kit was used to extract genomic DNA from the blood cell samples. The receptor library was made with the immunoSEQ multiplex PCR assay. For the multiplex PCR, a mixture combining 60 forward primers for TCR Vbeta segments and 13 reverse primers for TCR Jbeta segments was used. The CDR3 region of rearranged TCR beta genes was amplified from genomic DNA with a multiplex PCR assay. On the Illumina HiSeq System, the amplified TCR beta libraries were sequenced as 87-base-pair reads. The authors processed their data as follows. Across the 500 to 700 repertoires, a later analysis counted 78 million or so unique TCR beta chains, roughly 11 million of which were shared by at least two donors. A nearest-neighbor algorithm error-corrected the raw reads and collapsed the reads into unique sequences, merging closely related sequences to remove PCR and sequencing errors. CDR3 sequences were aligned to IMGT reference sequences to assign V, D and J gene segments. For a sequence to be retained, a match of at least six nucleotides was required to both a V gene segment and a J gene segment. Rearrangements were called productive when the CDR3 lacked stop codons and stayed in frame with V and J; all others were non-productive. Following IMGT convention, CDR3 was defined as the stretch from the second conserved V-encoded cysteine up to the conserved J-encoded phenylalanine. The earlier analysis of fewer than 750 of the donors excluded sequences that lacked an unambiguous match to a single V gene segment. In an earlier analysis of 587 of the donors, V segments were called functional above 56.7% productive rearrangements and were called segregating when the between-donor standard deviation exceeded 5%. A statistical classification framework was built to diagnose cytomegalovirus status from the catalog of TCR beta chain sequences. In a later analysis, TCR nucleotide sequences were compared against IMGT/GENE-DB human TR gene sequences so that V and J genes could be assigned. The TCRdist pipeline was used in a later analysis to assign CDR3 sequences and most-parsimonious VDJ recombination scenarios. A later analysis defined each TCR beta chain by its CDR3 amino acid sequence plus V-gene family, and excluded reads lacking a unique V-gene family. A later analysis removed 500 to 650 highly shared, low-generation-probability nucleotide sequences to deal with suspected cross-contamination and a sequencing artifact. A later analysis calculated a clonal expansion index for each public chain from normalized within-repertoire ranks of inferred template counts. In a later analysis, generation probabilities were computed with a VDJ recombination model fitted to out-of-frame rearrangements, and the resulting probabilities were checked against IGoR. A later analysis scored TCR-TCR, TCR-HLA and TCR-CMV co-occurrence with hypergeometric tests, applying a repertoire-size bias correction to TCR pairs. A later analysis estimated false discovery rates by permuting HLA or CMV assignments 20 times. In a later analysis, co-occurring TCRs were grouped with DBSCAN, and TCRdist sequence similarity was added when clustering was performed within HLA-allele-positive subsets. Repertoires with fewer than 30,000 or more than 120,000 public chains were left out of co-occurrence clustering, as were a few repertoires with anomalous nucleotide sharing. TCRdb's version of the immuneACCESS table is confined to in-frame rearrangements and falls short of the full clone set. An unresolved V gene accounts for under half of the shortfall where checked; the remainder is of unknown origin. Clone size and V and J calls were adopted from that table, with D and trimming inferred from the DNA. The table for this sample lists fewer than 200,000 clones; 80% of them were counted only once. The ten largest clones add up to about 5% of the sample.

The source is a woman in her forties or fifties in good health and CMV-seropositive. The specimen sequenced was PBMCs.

CDR3 reads: CASTPPGLAGAYEQYF. The nucleotide sequence is given as TGTGCCAGCACCCCACCCGGACTAGCGGGAGCCTACGAGCAGTACTTC. The chain was built from TRBV7-9 and TRBJ2-5; 13 middle bases align to TRBD2. TRBJ2-7 explains the end of the DNA better; the J call may be wrong. Via the germline V gene (reference sequence), CDR1 is SEHNR and CDR2 FQNEAQ. The CDR3 numbers 16 residues from cysteine through phenylalanine. The sequence is cut down to CDR3 DNA, 48 bases in frame from base 1.